The 23 T cell receptor beta chains below were found in one sample sequenced in a study of CD8+ T cells in alopecia areata. Sequencing relied on a cDNA template that was reverse transcribed from extracted RNA. Data came from immunoSEQ multiplex PCR; TCRdb stores just in-frame clones and leaves some out. The repertoire consists of 85,000 to 110,000 clones, with 55% occurring once and the leading ten covering around 8.5%. Sequenced sample: CD4+ T cells sorted from blood. These receptors all come from a human donor in good health.

This chain uses TRBV30 with TRBJ1-2; the D is unclear. The ends were cut back, 0 bases at V and 7 bases at J, with 12 bases in the middle. The germline V gene encodes CDR1 GTSNPN and CDR2 SVGIG (reference sequence). The CDR3 totals 13 residues. CDR3: CAWSVLRAGGYTF. The CDR3 coding sequence is TGTGCCTGGAGTGTACTGAGGGCGGGTGGCTACACCTTC.

CDR3 sequence reads: CASSLELAGANVLTF. CDR3 nucleotide sequence: TGTGCCAGCAGCTTGGAGCTAGCGGGGGCCAACGTCCTGACTTTC. The chain uses TRBV5-4 and TRBJ2-6; TRBD2 is a possible D gene (6 bases). Trimming shortened V by 0 bases and J by 4 bases, and 8 bases separated the two germline ends. Looked up from germline, CDR1 is SGHNT and CDR2 is YYREEE (reference sequence). This CDR3 is 15 amino acids long.

Relative to its sample, this clone is medium-sized. This chain uses TRBV6-6 with TRBJ2-1; TRBD2 matches 10 bases. V was pared by 5 bases and J by 6 bases, with 7 bases of the junction left unmatched. This CDR3 spans 15 amino acids. CDR1 MNHNY and CDR2 SVGAGI come from the germline V gene (reference sequence). CDR3 in DNA: TGTGCCAGCAGTGTCTCTAGCGGGGGTTTCAATGAGCAGTTCTTC. The encoded protein is CASSVSSGGFNEQFF.

The table lists this clone with a few counts. The chain is built from TRBV6-5 and TRBJ1-6; 9 bases line up with TRBD1. Germline V gene sequence: CDR1 MNHEY, CDR2 SVGAGI. The CDR3 length is 15 residues. J lost 9 bases, V lost 5 bases, and 8 bases had no gene match. This CDR3 reads CASSGQGTVGSPLHF. CDR3 sequence (DNA): TGTGCCAGCAGTGGACAGGGGACTGTTGGTTCACCCCTCCACTTT.

The chain joins TRBV25-1 to TRBJ2-2; 7 nucleotides line up with TRBD1. In germline, CDR1 is MGHDK, CDR2 SYGVNS. The length of the CDR3 is 15 residues. The ends lost 3 bases at V and 1 base at J; junction bases unmatched: 2. The CDR3 here is CASSDYRGNTGELFF. The CDR3 region has the DNA TGTGCCAGCAGTGACTACAGGGGGAACACCGGGGAGCTGTTTTTT.

The chain has TRBV7-2 and TRBJ1-1; 8 bases are shared with TRBD1. Germline assignment: CDR1 SGHTA and CDR2 FQGNSA. CDR3 length: 19 amino acids. V shed 0 bases, J shed 4 bases, and the junction held 16 bases outside the gene matches. As DNA, the CDR3 is TGTGCCAGCAGCTTAGCGGGTTTGGGCAGGGGGCGGGAAAGCACTGAAGCTTTCTTT. It encodes CASSLAGLGRGRESTEAFF.

This clone was detected a few times. The CDR3 loop reads CASSWLAESSGANVLTF. The CDR3 nucleotides are TGTGCCAGCAGCTGGCTAGCGGAAAGCTCTGGGGCCAACGTCCTGACTTTC. The chain employs TRBV5-4 and TRBJ2-6; 7 nucleotides match TRBD2. Germline assignment: CDR1 SGHNT and CDR2 YYREEE (reference sequence). After removal of 3 bases from V and 0 bases from J, the junction contained 6 bases not matched to a gene. This CDR3 region has 17 residues.

This clone came up a few times. V usage is TRBV7-2 and J usage is TRBJ2-7; TRBD1 agrees at 9 bases. The germline V gene encodes CDR1 SGHTA and CDR2 FQGNSA. CDR3 length equals 14 residues. The junction had 3 bases not matched to a gene; V was cut back by 4 bases and J by 2 bases. The CDR3 DNA is TGTGCCAGCAGCTCTCGACAGGGGGCCTACGAGCAGTACTTC. Its translation is CASSSRQGAYEQYF.

By share, this clone counts as medium-sized. V usage is TRBV23-1 and J usage is TRBJ2-1; TRBD2 is a possible D gene (5 bases). TRBV23-1 has ORF status, its function being uncertain. The CDR3 extends over 17 amino acids. The germline V and J ends were trimmed by 4 bases and 0 bases, with 16 bases remaining between them. CDR3 coding DNA: TGCGCCAGCAGTCGTCTAAGGAGGTGCAGCTCCTACAATGAGCAGTTCTTC. Protein sequence: CASSRLRRCSSYNEQFF.

The rearrangement links TRBV19 to TRBJ1-5, with D uncertain. V gave up 6 bases and J gave up 0 bases, with 15 bases separating them. The CDR3 has 16 amino acids. The germline V gene has CDR1 LNHDA and CDR2 SQIVND (reference sequence). The CDR3 DNA reads TGTGCCAGTAGCTTTCAAGTGGTCTTTAGCAATCAGCCCCAGCATTTT. Amino acids: CASSFQVVFSNQPQHF.

This clone was counted only a few times. The likely explanation is a read error, given a far larger clone one base away. Other nucleotide sequences from this sample produce the same CDR3. The CDR3 loop is CASSRGTGSTDTQYF. In nucleotides, the CDR3 is TGTGCCAGCAGCCGAGGGACGGGAAGCACAGATACGCAGTATTTT. V gene TRBV5-4 combines with J gene TRBJ2-3; D may be TRBD1 or TRBD2 (5 bases each). This CDR3 contains 15 residues. Deletions cut 4 bases from V and 0 bases from J, with 12 bases between. Germline-derived CDR1 and CDR2 are SGHNT and YYREEE (reference sequence).

This clone has a handful of counts. The DNA is omitted, as the CDR3 cannot be located on it reliably, and the CDR3 follows TCRdb's listing. This chain connects TRBV1 to TRBJ1-1. TRBV1 is described as a pseudogene. Termini included, the CDR3 measures 15 amino acids. The CDR3 region is CTSSQEWGAGTEAFF.

This clone was picked up a small number of times. The rearrangement uses TRBV29-1 and TRBJ2-3, with a tentative D call TRBD2 (6 bases). The CDR3 is 15 residues long. V was clipped by 6 bases and J by 0 bases, with 16 bases between them. The germline gives CDR1 SQVTM, CDR2 ANQGSEA. The DNA for the CDR3 is TGCAGCGTGACTCCAACCCTAGCGAGCACAGATACGCAGTATTTT. This translates into CSVTPTLASTDTQYF.

The V call is TRBV6-5, the J call TRBJ1-5; D is unclear. This CDR3 contains 15 residues. V dropped 2 bases and J dropped 5 bases, with 13 bases sitting between them. Germline CDR1 and CDR2: MNHEY and SVGAGI. The DNA of the CDR3 is TGTGCCAGCAGTTACCAGTATTCGGTGGATCAGCCCCAGCATTTT. Translation: CASSYQYSVDQPQHF.

The rearrangement uses TRBV7-8 and TRBJ2-7, with D maybe TRBD1 (5 bases). The CDR3 spans 16 residues. Germline V gene data show CDR1 as SGHVS and CDR2 as FQNEAQ. V lost 5 bases, J lost 2 bases, and 19 bases lay in between. CDR3 DNA sequence: TGTGCCAGCAGCCCCCTTAGGGGCAGGGTAACCTACGAGCAGTACTTC. It encodes CASSPLRGRVTYEQYF.

This chain joins TRBV7-8 and TRBJ2-6; no clear D gene. This CDR3 spans 14 amino acids. The V end lost 5 bases, the J end lost 0 bases, and 5 bases lay between the germline ends. Germline assignment: CDR1 SGHVS and CDR2 FQNEAQ. The CDR3 loop is CASSRISGANVLTF. The CDR3 coding sequence is TGTGCCAGCAGCCGGATCTCTGGGGCCAACGTCCTGACTTTC.

The chain uses TRBV25-1 and TRBJ1-4, with 7 bases lining up with TRBD1. Germline V gene lookup returns CDR1 MGHDK and CDR2 SYGVNS. The CDR3 length is 14 residues. V shed 4 bases and J 8 bases; nucleotides not matched to a gene: 7. CDR3 in DNA: TGTGCCAGCAGTGCTTCCGGGACAGCCGAAAAACTGTTTTTT. The encoded protein is CASSASGTAEKLFF.

For this clone: At one boundary the junction diverges from the germline segment, which might be a read error. The genes are TRBV7-7 and TRBJ2-5; 8 nucleotides agree with TRBD2. Germline V gene sequence: CDR1 SSHAT, CDR2 FNYEAQ (reference sequence). CDR3 length: 18 amino acids. The CDR3 DNA reads TGTGCTAGCAGCTTATCGGTCAGCCCGGGGGGGAAACGAGAGACCCAGTACTTC. Translated, it gives CASSLSVSPGGKRETQYF.

V gene TRBV5-6 combines with J gene TRBJ2-2; unclear D gene. This CDR3 comprises 14 residues. The V gene lost 2 bases and the J gene lost 3 bases, with 8 bases spanning the gap. Germline V CDR1 and CDR2: SGHDT, YYEEEE. The CDR3 DNA sequence: TGTGCCAGCAGCTTATGCTGCGACACCGGGGAGCTGTTTTTT. This codes for CASSLCCDTGELFF.

The gene calls are TRBV5-3 and TRBJ2-3; maybe TRBD2 (6 bases). TRBV5-3 belongs to the ORF category, with a function that is uncertain. CDR3 length: 14 amino acids. V shed 2 bases and J shed 2 bases, with 9 bases lying between them. CDR3 region: CARSFAGTTDTQYF. CDR3 sequence (DNA): TGTGCCAGAAGCTTCGCGGGGACCACAGATACGCAGTATTTT.

The chain recombines TRBV9 with TRBJ1-4; D uncertain. Trimming left V 2 bases short and J 7 bases short, with 15 bases between. The CDR3 is made up of 15 amino acids. Germline V gives CDR1 SGDLS, CDR2 YYNGEE. CDR3 region: CASSVQGSSSEKLFF. The CDR3 DNA sequence: TGTGCCAGCAGCGTGCAAGGGTCTTCATCTGAAAAACTGTTTTTT.

This clone occurred a few times. The V and J genes are TRBV7-8 and TRBJ2-3; tentative D call: TRBD1 (7 bases). Trimming took 6 bases from V and 6 from J, leaving 25 bases between them. The CDR3 covers 17 residues. CDR1 SGHVS and CDR2 FQNEAQ come from the germline V gene. The CDR3 region is CASSDTGRHIQGDTQYF. The CDR3 DNA sequence: TGTGCCAGCAGTGATACGGGGAGGCATATACAGGGGGATACGCAGTATTTT.

The rearrangement links TRBV7-2 to TRBJ1-2; tentative D call: TRBD1 (5 bases). Germline CDR1 reads SGHTA; CDR2 reads FQGNSA. Between the trimmed V and J ends, which lost 6 bases and 6 bases, there was a span of 11 bases. This CDR3 has 12 amino acids. CDR3 protein: CASSQWGDGYTF. The CDR3 DNA is TGTGCCAGCAGTCAATGGGGGGATGGCTACACCTTC.